This T cell receptor beta chain derives from a study of vaccination and CD4 T cells after COVID-19. Across the whole study: The post-COVID samples were taken a median about 100 days after diagnosis, anywhere from 35 to 161. Overlapping peptides covering the spike proteins of SARS-CoV-2, HCoV-NL63, HCoV-OC43 and HCoV-229E were added to stimulate cells.

Treatment noted: approximately 9-day PBMC culture with coronavirus spike peptide pools or control peptides (ViraFEST assay). Cultured CD4+ T-cell DNA underwent Oncomine TCR Beta short-read sequencing. Cultured CD4+ T cells were the source of extracted genomic DNA. Via MiXCR, TCRdb re-called the PCR reads, giving one row per CDR3 protein. Seen here are about 23,000 distinct CDR3 sequences, around 43% observed once, and the top ten hold about 19%. The CDR3 loop spans 17 amino acids. The germline V gene encodes CDR1 LGHNA and CDR2 YNFKEQ. V was cut by 1 base and J by 1 base, with 15 bases left in between. On this clonotype itself: Its specificity is not known.

Findings of the study overall: With convalescent patients, a median approximately 90% of reactive clones emerged solely after vaccination.

The V call is TRBV4-2, the J call TRBJ2-3; tentative D call: TRBD2 (6 bases). The sample here was CD4+ T cells from blood, cultured in vitro, taken before SARS-CoV-2 vaccination. This clonotype originated in a human donor who received a COVID-19 vaccine. The CDR3 region has the DNA TGTGCCAGCAGCCAAGTAGCAACTAGCACTGGCACAGATACGCAGTATTTT. Its protein is CASSQVATSTGTDTQYF.